The clone carrying this T cell receptor beta chain was seen at least ten times. These data originate in a study of T cell repertoires in cytomegalovirus infection. V lost 2 bases to trimming and J lost 2 bases; unmatched junction nucleotides: 3. The length of the CDR3 is 15 residues. Germline V gene sequence: CDR1 MNHNY, CDR2 SVGAGI (reference sequence). TCRdb independently ran MiXCR on the reads; one entry per CDR3 protein. This table holds under 250,000 distinct CDR3 sequences, around 6.4% found once. This sequence joins TRBV6-6 and TRBJ2-1, with TRBD1 matching over 7 bases. The source of this sequence is a human donor in good health (CMV status not recorded). Some clones in this sample may be carry-over from other donors' samples. The specimen was PBMCs. This chain's CDR3 is CASSYEGGAYNEQFF. In nucleotides, the CDR3 is TGTGCCAGCAGTTACGAAGGGGGCGCCTACAATGAGCAGTTCTTC.